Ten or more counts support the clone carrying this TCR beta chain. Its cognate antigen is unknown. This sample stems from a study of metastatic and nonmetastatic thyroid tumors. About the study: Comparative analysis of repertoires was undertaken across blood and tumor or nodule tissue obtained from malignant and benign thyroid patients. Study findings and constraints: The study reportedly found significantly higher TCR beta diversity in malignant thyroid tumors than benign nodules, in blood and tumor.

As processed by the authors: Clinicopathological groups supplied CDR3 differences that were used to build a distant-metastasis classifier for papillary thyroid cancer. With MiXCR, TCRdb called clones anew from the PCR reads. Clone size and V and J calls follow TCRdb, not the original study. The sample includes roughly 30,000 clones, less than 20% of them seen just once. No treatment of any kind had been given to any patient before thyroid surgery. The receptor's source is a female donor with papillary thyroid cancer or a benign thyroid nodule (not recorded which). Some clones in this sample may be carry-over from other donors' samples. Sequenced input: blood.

CDR3 DNA sequence: TGTGCCAGCAGTTCGACAGGGGGCTTCACTGAAGCTTTCTTT. This codes for CASSSTGGFTEAFF. The chain combines TRBV12-3 or TRBV12-4 with TRBJ1-1; 10 bases match TRBD1. The CDR3 is 14 amino acids. The J segment lost 4 bases and the V segment lost 4 bases, leaving 3 bases of the junction unmatched.